This T cell receptor (beta chain) derives from a study of blood T cell repertoires in COVID-19. At the level of the study: Samples representing acute and convalescent COVID-19 were sourced from the United States, Italy and Spain. Sources were T cells, B-cell-depleted T cells, or PBMCs; the material itself was cDNA or gDNA.

After removal of 3 bases from V and 3 bases from J, the junction contained 3 bases not matched to a gene. Germline assignment: CDR1 SGHTA and CDR2 FQGTGA. The CDR3 totals 15 residues. As originally analysed: The assay estimated nucleated cells by amplifying reference gene primers. Libraries were prepared by immunoSEQ multiplex PCR; TCRdb keeps only in-frame clonotypes and omits some of them. The D gene and trimming were derived from the DNA, and the V and J assignments and clone size from that table. The sample carries more than 300,000 clones, around 83% recorded once. The sample consisted of peripheral blood. This chain connects TRBV7-3 to TRBJ2-1, with 9 bases aligning to TRBD2. This receptor was taken from a woman aged 45-59 years with acute or convalescent COVID-19. CDR3 in DNA: TGTGCCAGCAGCTTTGGACTAGCGCTCTACAATGAGCAGTTCTTC. It encodes CASSFGLALYNEQFF.